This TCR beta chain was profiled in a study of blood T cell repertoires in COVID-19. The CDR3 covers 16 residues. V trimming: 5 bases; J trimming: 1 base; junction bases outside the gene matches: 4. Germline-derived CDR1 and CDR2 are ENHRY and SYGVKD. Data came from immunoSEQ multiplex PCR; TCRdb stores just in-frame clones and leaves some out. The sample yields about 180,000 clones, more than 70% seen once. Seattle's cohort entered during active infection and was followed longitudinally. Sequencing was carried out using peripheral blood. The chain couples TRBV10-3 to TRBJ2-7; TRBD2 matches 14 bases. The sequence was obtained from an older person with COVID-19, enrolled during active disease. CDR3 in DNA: TGTGCCATCAGTTCGGGACTAGCGGGAGTATCCTACGAGCAGTACTTC. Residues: CAISSGLAGVSYEQYF.